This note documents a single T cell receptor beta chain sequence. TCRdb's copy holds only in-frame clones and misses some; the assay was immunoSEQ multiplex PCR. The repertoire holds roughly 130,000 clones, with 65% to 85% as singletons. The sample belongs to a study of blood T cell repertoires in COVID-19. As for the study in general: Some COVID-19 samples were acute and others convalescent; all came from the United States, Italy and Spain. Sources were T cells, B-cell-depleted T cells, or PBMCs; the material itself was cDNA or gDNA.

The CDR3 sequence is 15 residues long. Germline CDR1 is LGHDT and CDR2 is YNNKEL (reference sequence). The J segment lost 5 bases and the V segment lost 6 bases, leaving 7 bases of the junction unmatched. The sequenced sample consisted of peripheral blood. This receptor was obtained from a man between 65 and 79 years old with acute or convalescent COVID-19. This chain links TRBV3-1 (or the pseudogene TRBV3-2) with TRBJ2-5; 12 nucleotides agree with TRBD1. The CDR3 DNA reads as TGTGCCAGCAGACCCGGGACAGGGGGCGTGGAGACCCAGTACTTC. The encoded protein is CASRPGTGGVETQYF.